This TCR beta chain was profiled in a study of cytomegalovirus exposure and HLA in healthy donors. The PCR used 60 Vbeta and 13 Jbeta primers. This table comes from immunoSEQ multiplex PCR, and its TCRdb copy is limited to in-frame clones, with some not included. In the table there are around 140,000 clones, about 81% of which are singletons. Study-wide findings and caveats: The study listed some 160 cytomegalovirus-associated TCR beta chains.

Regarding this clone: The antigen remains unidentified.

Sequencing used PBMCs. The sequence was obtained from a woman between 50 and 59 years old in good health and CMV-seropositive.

The CDR3 loop is CAAGQGEYYGYTF. In nucleotides, the CDR3 is TGTGCCGCTGGACAGGGGGAATACTATGGCTACACCTTC. The chain is built from TRBV6-5 and TRBJ1-2; 10 bases line up with TRBD1. This CDR3 comprises 13 residues. After removal of 11 bases from V and 3 bases from J, the junction contained 6 bases not matched to a gene. Germline CDR1 MNHEY, CDR2 SVGAGI.